This TCR beta chain was observed in a study of identical twins. The study, taken as a whole, reports: Without tracking the same donors, conclusions rested on cross-sectional statistical analysis.

This clonotype has a handful of counts. Its antigen is currently unknown. A universal primer site came from template switching; cDNA carried unique molecular identifiers. MiXCR, applied by TCRdb to the 5' RACE reads, yields one record per CDR3 protein. Of about 1.7 million distinct CDR3 sequences detected, less than 35% appear once; the ten largest clones hold approximately 0.25%. Germline trimming cut 5 bases from V and 0 bases from J; bases unmatched to any gene: 10. Germline V gene sequence: CDR1 DFQATT, CDR2 SNEGSKA (reference sequence). The CDR3 extends over 16 amino acids. The source is a newborn girl in good health. This chain joins TRBV20-1 and TRBJ2-3; the match to TRBD2 covers 8 bases. The sample consisted of cord blood. Here the CDR3 reads CSAPARGAASTDTQYF. CDR3 coding DNA: TGCAGTGCTCCGGCGCGGGGGGCCGCTAGCACAGATACGCAGTATTTT.